This T cell receptor beta chain comes out of a study of blood T cell repertoires in COVID-19. Study-wide background: T cells, B-cell-depleted T cells, or PBMCs provided the cDNA or gDNA that served as material.

The J segment lost 3 bases and the V segment lost 3 bases, leaving 5 bases of the junction unmatched. This CDR3 region has 15 residues. Germline V gene sequence: CDR1 ENHRY, CDR2 SYGVKD. Authors' analysis steps: Reference gene primer amplification gave estimated nucleated cell counts. Profiling relied on immunoSEQ multiplex PCR, and the TCRdb table lists in-frame clones only, not all of them. D and trimming come from the DNA, and the V and J calls and clone size come from that table. The table shows some 340,000 clones, with 85% occurring only once. The rearrangement joins TRBV10-3 to TRBJ2-7, with 10 bases matching TRBD1. This receptor was identified in a woman between 18 and 29 years old with acute or convalescent COVID-19. The specimen sequenced was peripheral blood. The CDR3 DNA sequence: TGTGCCATCAGTGACGGGACAGGGGATATCTACGAGCAGTACTTC. Amino acid sequence: CAISDGTGDIYEQYF.